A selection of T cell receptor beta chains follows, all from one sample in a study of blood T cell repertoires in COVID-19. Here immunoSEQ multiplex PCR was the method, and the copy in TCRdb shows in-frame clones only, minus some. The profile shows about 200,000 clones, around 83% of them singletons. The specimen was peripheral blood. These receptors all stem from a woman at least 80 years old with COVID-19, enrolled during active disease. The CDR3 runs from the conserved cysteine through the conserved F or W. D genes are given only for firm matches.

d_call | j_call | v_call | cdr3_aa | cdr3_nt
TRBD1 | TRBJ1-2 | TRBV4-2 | CASSPSKIPGQGANGYTF | TGTGCCAGCAGCCCGTCTAAGATACCGGGACAGGGAGCCAATGGCTACACCTTC
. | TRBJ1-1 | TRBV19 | CASDDRQSTEAFF | TGTGCCAGTGACGACAGGCAGTCAACTGAAGCTTTCTTT
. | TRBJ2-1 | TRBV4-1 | CASSQRSRGGSSSYNEQFF | TGCGCCAGCAGCCAACGCTCCCGTGGGGGCTCGAGCTCCTACAATGAGCAGTTCTTC
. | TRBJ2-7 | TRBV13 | CASSLETGNSFRYNEQYF | TGTGCCAGCAGCTTAGAAACAGGGAATTCGTTCCGGTACAACGAGCAGTACTTC
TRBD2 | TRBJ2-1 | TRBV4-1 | CASSQVPAGGTYNEQFF | TGCGCCAGCAGCCAAGTCCCAGCGGGGGGAACCTACAATGAGCAGTTCTTC
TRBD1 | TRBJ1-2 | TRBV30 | CAWSPQTGGSYGYTF | TGTGCCTGGAGTCCGCAGACAGGGGGTTCCTATGGCTACACCTTC
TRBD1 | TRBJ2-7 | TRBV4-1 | CASSRGTASSYEQYF | TGCGCCAGCAGCAGGGGGACAGCGAGCTCCTACGAGCAGTACTTC
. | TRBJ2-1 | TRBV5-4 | CASSLDRENEQFF | TGTGCCAGCAGCTTGGACAGGGAAAATGAGCAGTTCTTC
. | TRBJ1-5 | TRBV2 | CASSEFGVSNQPQHF | TGTGCCAGCAGTGAATTCGGGGTTAGCAATCAGCCCCAGCATTTT
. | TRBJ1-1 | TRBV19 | CASTSFRGTEAFF | TGTGCCAGTACGTCATTCAGGGGAACTGAAGCTTTCTTT
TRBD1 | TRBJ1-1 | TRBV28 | CASSFPGQGPREAFF | TGTGCCAGCAGTTTTCCCGGACAGGGGCCCCGTGAAGCTTTCTTT
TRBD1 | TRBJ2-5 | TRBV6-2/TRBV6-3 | CASSYSVQGSKTQYF | TGTGCCAGCAGTTACTCGGTACAGGGGAGCAAGACCCAGTACTTC
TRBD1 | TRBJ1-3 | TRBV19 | CASTYRGPQGWGQTAGNTIYF | TGTGCCAGTACCTATCGCGGGCCCCAGGGATGGGGACAGACGGCAGGAAACACCATATATTTT
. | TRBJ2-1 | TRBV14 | CASSQGTGLEQFF | TGTGCCAGCAGCCAAGGAACAGGGCTTGAGCAGTTCTTC
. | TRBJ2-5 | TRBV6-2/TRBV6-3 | CASSPRGAGVETQYF | TGTGCCAGCAGCCCCCGGGGGGCAGGGGTGGAGACCCAGTACTTC
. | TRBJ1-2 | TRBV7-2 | CASSLAWGGGYTF | TGTGCCAGCAGCTTAGCATGGGGGGGAGGCTACACCTTC
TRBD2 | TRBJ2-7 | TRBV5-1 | CASSLEGLESYEQYF | TGCGCCAGCAGCTTGGAGGGACTAGAGTCCTACGAGCAGTACTTC